The 19 T cell receptor beta chains given below trace back to one sample, sequenced in a study of CD8+ T cells in alopecia areata. After isolation, RNA underwent reverse transcription to generate cDNA as the sequencing template. TCRdb's copy holds only in-frame clones and misses some; the assay was immunoSEQ multiplex PCR. The repertoire holds 110,000 to 150,000 clones, with nearly 55% as singletons. Sample treatment: oral pan-JAK inhibitor, 5-10 mg twice daily. This material consisted of CD8+ T cells sorted from blood, taken at week 4, from a patient treated with tofacitinib. Every receptor here comes from a human donor with alopecia areata.

The genes are TRBV11-2 and TRBJ2-7; D ambiguous. The length of the CDR3 is 12 residues. V lost 5 bases to trimming and J lost 2 bases, with 7 bases between them. From germline, CDR1 is SGHAT and CDR2 FQNNGV. The CDR3 loop is CASSLETYEQYF. The DNA of the CDR3 is TGTGCCAGCAGCCTCGAGACCTACGAGCAGTACTTC. The whole variable domain, filled in from reference TRBV11-2 and TRBJ2-7, reads EAGVAQSPRYKIIEKRQSVAFWCNPISGHATLYWYQQILGQGPKLLIQFQNNGVVDDSQLPKDRFSAERLKGVDSTLKIQPAKLEDSAVYLCASSLETYEQYFGPGTRLTVT.

This chain uses TRBV7-2 with TRBJ2-7; D gene ambiguous. The CDR3 spans 16 residues. The ends were cut back, 4 bases at V and 6 bases at J, with 22 bases in the middle. Germline V CDR1 and CDR2: SGHTA, FQGNSA. The CDR3, as DNA: TGTGCCAGCAGCTCAACCCTGGTGACGATGTCCGGCGAGCAGTACTTC. Protein: CASSSTLVTMSGEQYF.

The rearrangement uses TRBV27 and TRBJ2-3, with TRBD2 matching 8 bases. Germline-derived CDR1 and CDR2 are MNHEY and SMNVEV (reference sequence). V lost 8 bases, J lost 0 bases, and 10 bases stayed unmatched. The CDR3 consists of 16 residues. The CDR3 loop is CASSGLRGASTDTQYF. CDR3 nucleotides: TGTGCCAGCTCCGGTTTGCGGGGGGCCAGCACAGATACGCAGTATTTT.

The V and J genes are TRBV5-1 and TRBJ2-1; D tentatively fits TRBD1 or TRBD2 (6 bases each). The V and J ends lost 4 bases and 6 bases respectively, with 17 bases between them. The CDR3 consists of 15 residues. Germline V gene sequence: CDR1 SGHRS, CDR2 YFSETQ. The CDR3 DNA follows: TGCGCCAGCAGCCCGGGAAGGGGGGCTGTCAATGAGCAGTTCTTC. It encodes CASSPGRGAVNEQFF.

The chain employs TRBV30 and TRBJ1-1; D unclear. V shed 4 bases and J shed 5 bases, with 8 bases lying between them. Germline CDR1 GTSNPN, CDR2 SVGIG (reference sequence). CDR3 size: 11 residues. CDR3: CAWKRDTEAFF. The CDR3 bases are TGTGCCTGGAAACGGGATACTGAAGCTTTCTTT.

The sample holds a few counts of this clone. CDR3 amino acids: CASSFGGQPTGANVLTF. CDR3 coding DNA: TGCGCCAGCAGCTTCGGTGGACAGCCGACTGGGGCCAACGTCCTGACTTTC. The chain has TRBV5-1 and TRBJ2-6, with TRBD1 as a possible D gene (6 bases). V was trimmed by 2 bases and J by 2 bases, leaving 14 bases between them. The length of the CDR3 is 17 residues. Germline-derived CDR1 and CDR2 are SGHRS and YFSETQ.

The chain links TRBV4-2 to TRBJ2-3; TRBD1 is a possible D gene (5 bases). Germline V gene sequence: CDR1 LGHNA, CDR2 YNFKEQ. V lost 4 bases and J 0 bases, leaving 8 bases between the germline ends. This CDR3 comprises 14 residues. Written as DNA, the CDR3 is TGTGCCAGCAGCCCCAGACAGAGCACAGATACGCAGTATTTT. Amino acids: CASSPRQSTDTQYF.

V is TRBV27 and J is TRBJ2-1, with D hard to call. In germline, CDR1 is MNHEY, CDR2 SMNVEV (reference sequence). This CDR3 is built from 13 residues. V was clipped by 6 bases and J by 5 bases, with 11 bases between them. The CDR3, as DNA: TGTGCCAGCAGCCCAAATAGAAACAATGAGCAGTTCTTC. It codes for CASSPNRNNEQFF.

This clone was seen a few times. At the DNA level, this CDR3 is encoded by other sequences in the same sample as well. The genes are TRBV27 and TRBJ2-7; tentative D call: TRBD1 (6 bases). This CDR3 comprises 13 residues. The V end was cut by 5 bases, the J end by 1 base, with 9 bases between. Per the germline V gene, CDR1 is MNHEY and CDR2 is SMNVEV (reference sequence). CDR3 coding DNA: TGTGCCAGCAGTCCGGGACAATCCTACGAGCAGTACTTC. Protein sequence: CASSPGQSYEQYF.

This clone is a singleton in its sample. The rearrangement links TRBV13 to TRBJ1-2, with D possibly matching TRBD1 (5 bases). The CDR3 is made up of 13 amino acids. Trimming shortened V by 5 bases and J by 5 bases, and 12 bases separated the two germline ends. Germline CDR1 and CDR2: PRHDT and FYEKMQ (reference sequence). Here the CDR3 DNA reads TGTGCCAGCAGCCTGGGACGTACTTATGGCTACACCTTC. This sequence encodes CASSLGRTYGYTF.

V is TRBV4-1 and J is TRBJ2-6; maybe TRBD2 (6 bases). The CDR3 is 18 amino acids. Trimming took 5 bases from V and 3 from J, leaving 20 bases between them. In germline, CDR1 is MGHRA, CDR2 YSYEKL. CDR3 protein: CASSAERALALGANVLTF. The CDR3 DNA reads TGCGCCAGCAGCGCTGAGCGGGCCTTGGCCCTTGGGGCCAACGTCCTGACTTTC.

This clone was seen a few times. Other DNA sequences of this sample code for an identical CDR3. The chain combines TRBV9 with TRBJ1-1; possible D gene TRBD1, 5 bases. V was clipped by 2 bases and J by 3 bases, with 8 bases between them. Germline CDR1 reads SGDLS; CDR2 reads YYNGEE. The CDR3 consists of 13 residues. The CDR3 DNA reads TGTGCCAGCAGCGTCGGGGGGGACACTGAAGCTTTCTTT. This translates into CASSVGGDTEAFF.

A single count supports this clone. The chain combines TRBV27 with TRBJ2-6, with D possibly matching TRBD1 (5 bases). CDR1 is MNHEY, CDR2 SMNVEV, per germline (reference sequence). The CDR3 covers 17 residues. Trimming left V 4 bases short and J 2 bases short, with 15 bases between. This chain's CDR3 is CASSSWTSDTGANVLTF. In DNA, the CDR3 is TGTGCCAGCAGTTCTTGGACATCGGACACTGGGGCCAACGTCCTGACTTTC.

The genes are TRBV27 and TRBJ2-3; 9 bases align to TRBD1. There are 15 residues in the CDR3. After removal of 4 bases from V and 1 base from J, the junction contained 3 bases not matched to a gene. The germline V gene encodes CDR1 MNHEY and CDR2 SMNVEV (reference sequence). The CDR3: CASSSGDRGTDTQYF. The CDR3 nucleotides read TGTGCCAGCAGTTCCGGGGACAGGGGCACAGATACGCAGTATTTT.

This clone was seen a few times. The chain is built from TRBV6-5 and TRBJ2-7, with no clear D. Germline lookup yields CDR1 MNHEY and CDR2 SVGAGI. V lost 6 bases and J lost 5, with 14 bases in between. The CDR3 sequence is 13 residues long. The CDR3 sequence is CASSYGPRNEQYF. The CDR3, as DNA: TGTGCCAGCAGCTACGGGCCAAGGAACGAGCAGTACTTC.

The rearrangement uses TRBV18 and TRBJ2-7; D is unclear. The germline CDR1 and CDR2 sequences are KGHSH and LQKENI. V lost 1 base and J 5 bases, leaving 12 bases between the germline ends. The CDR3 sequence is 14 residues long. CDR3 nucleotides: TGTGCCAGCTCACCACTAGGTAGGACCCACGAGCAGTACTTC. Translating gives CASSPLGRTHEQYF.

This clone appeared a few times. This same CDR3 is encoded by further DNA sequences in the sample. The chain carries TRBV7-9 and TRBJ1-1, with unresolved D. The CDR3 contains 13 residues. Trimming removed 5 bases from V and 0 bases from J, with 7 bases in between. From germline, CDR1 is SEHNR and CDR2 FQNEAQ (reference sequence). CDR3 coding DNA: TGTGCCAGCAGCCCGCCGATGAACACTGAAGCTTTCTTT. Translated: CASSPPMNTEAFF.

The chain has TRBV5-4 and TRBJ2-6, with TRBD2 identical over 11 bases. With V trimmed by 8 bases and J by 2 bases, 6 bases remained unmatched. The CDR3 consists of 16 residues. Germline CDR1 SGHNT, CDR2 YYREEE (reference sequence). The CDR3 spells CASSEGLAAGANVLTF. The DNA for the CDR3 is TGTGCCAGTAGTGAGGGACTAGCGGCTGGGGCCAACGTCCTGACTTTC. The whole variable domain, filled in from reference TRBV5-4 and TRBJ2-6, reads ETGVTQSPTHLIKTRGQQVTLRCSSQSGHNTVSWYQQALGQGPQFIFQYYREEENGRGNFPPRFSGLQFPNYSSELNVNALELDDSALYLCASSEGLAAGANVLTFGAGSRLTVL.

This clone was observed a few times. This sequence joins TRBV7-6 and TRBJ1-6, with D uncertain. V was trimmed by 1 base and J by 13 bases, leaving 8 bases between them. Germline loops: CDR1 SGHVS, CDR2 FNYEAQ. CDR3 size: 12 residues. CDR3 DNA sequence: TGTGCCAGCAGCTTAGTGGGTCGTCCCCTCCACTTT. This gives the protein CASSLVGRPLHF.